The clone carrying this T cell receptor (beta chain) was seen a few times. This CDR3 is built from 14 residues. Trimming took off 3 bases at V and 3 bases at J, with 9 bases between the two ends. Germline V lookup: CDR1 MDHEN, CDR2 SYDVKM. The data were obtained in a study of shared T cell receptors in the human thymus. Assay used: immunoSEQ multiplex PCR; TCRdb lists only in-frame clones, some missing. The sample has some 660,000 clones, over 75% seen once. These data were likewise used in another study, on human thymus T cells. As that report states: It was healthy Finnish infants having corrective surgery for congenital heart defects who were the donors. Resected material from corrective heart surgery provided the thymus tissue analysed. Repertoires sampled from thymus and blood appeared biased in V and J gene usage. Highly overlapping thymic repertoires among unrelated individuals were reported in related research.

Sequencing was carried out using thymocytes. This receptor was obtained from a boy younger than two with a congenital heart defect. The chain carries TRBV28 and TRBJ1-5; D perhaps matches TRBD1 (5 bases). CDR3 in DNA: TGTGCCAGCAGTTTGGGGCAGCCCAATCAGCCCCAGCATTTT. Residues: CASSLGQPNQPQHF.